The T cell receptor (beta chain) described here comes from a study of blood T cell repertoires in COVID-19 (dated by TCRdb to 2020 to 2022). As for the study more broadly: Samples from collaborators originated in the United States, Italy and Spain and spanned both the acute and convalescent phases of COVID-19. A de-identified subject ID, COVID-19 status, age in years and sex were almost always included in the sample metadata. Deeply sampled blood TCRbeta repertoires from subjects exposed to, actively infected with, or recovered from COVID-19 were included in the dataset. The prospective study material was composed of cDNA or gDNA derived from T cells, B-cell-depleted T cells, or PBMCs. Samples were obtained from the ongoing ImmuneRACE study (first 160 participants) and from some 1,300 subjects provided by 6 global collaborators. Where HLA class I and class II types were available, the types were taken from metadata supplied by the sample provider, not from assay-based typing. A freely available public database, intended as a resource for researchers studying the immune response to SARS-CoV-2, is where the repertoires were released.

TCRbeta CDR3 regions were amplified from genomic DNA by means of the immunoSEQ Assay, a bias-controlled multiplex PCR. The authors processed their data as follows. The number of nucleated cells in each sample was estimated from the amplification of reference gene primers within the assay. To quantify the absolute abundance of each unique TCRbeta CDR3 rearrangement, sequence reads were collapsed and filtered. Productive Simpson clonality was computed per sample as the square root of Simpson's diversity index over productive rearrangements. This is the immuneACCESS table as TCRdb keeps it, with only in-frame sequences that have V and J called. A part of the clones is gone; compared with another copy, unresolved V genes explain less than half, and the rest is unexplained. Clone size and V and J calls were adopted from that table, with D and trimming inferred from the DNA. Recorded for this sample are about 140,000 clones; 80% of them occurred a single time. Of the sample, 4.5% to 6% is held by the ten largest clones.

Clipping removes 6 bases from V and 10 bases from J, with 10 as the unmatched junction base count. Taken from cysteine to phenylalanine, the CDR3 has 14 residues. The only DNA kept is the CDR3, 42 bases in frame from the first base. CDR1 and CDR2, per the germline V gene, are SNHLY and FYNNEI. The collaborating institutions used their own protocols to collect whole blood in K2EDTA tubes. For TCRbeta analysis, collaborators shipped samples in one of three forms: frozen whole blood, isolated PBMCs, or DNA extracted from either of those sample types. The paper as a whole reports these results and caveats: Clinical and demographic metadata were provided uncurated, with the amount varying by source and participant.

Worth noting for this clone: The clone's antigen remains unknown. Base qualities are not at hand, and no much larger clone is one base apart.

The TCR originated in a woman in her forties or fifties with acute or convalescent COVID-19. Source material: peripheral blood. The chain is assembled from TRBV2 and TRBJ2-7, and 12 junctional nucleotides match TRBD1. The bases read TGTGCCAGCAGCCCCGGGGACAGGGGGCTGCGACAGTACTTC. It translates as CASSPGDRGLRQYF.